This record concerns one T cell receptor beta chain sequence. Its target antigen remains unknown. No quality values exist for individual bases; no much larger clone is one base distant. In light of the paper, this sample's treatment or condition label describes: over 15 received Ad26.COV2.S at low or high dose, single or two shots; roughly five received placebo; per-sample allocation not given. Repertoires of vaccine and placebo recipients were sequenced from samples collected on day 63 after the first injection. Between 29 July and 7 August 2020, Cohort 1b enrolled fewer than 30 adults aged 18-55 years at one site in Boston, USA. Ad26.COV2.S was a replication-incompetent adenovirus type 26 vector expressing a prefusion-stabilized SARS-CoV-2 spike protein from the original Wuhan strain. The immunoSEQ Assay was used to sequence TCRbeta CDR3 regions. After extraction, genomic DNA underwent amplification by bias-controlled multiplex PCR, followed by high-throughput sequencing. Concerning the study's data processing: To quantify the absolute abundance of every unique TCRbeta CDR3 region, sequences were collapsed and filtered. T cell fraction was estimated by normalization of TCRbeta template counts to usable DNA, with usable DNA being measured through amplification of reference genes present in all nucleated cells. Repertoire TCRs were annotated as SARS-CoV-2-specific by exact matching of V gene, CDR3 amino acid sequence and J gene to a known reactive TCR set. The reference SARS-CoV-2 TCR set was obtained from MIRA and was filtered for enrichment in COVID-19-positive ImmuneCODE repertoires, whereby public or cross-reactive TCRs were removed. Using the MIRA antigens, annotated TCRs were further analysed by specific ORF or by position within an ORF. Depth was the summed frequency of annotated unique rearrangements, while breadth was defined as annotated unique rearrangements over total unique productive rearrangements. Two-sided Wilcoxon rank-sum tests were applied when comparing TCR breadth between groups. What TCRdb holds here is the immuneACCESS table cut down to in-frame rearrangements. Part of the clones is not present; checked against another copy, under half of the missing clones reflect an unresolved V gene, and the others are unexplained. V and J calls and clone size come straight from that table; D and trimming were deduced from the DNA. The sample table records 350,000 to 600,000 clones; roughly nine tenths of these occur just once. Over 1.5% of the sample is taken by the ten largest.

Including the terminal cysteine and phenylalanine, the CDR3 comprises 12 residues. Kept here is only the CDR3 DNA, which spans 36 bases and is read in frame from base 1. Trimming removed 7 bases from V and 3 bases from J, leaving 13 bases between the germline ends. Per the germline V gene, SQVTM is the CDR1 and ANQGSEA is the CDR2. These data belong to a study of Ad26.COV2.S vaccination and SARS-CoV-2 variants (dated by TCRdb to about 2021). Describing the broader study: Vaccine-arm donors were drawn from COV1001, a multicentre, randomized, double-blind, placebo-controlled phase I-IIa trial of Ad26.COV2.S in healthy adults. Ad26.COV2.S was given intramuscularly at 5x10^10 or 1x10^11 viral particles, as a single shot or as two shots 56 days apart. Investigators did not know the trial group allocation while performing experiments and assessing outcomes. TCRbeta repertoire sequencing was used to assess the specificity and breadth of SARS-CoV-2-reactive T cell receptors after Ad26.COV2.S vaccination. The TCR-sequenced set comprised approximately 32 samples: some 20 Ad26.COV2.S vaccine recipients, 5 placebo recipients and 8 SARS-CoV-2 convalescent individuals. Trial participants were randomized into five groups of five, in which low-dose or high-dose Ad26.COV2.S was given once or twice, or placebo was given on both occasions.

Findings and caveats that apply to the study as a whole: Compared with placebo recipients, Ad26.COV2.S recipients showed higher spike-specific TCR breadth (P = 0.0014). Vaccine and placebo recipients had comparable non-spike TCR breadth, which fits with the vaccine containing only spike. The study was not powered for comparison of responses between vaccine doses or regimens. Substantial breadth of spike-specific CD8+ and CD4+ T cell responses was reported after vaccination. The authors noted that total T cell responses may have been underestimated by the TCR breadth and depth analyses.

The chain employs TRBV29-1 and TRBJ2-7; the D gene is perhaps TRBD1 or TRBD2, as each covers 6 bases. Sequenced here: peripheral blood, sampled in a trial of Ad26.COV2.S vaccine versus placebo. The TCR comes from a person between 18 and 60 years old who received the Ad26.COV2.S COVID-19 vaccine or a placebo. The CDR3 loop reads CSGGTSNYEQYF. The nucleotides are TGCAGCGGCGGGACATCCAACTACGAGCAGTACTTC.